The subject of this entry is one TCR beta chain. The target antigen is unknown. Purified naive CD4+ T cells were depleted of CD25+ Tregs. The study's findings and limits: Tumor-infiltrating Treg TCR alpha and beta sequences overlapped most with tumor naive CD4+ T cells, then blood naive.

The CDR3 totals 13 residues. Germline CDR1 is SGHRS and CDR2 is YFSETQ. The V and J ends lost 0 bases and 5 bases respectively, with 8 bases between them. MiXCR, run by TCRdb on the 5' RACE reads, gives a single entry per CDR3 protein. Found here are over 50,000 distinct CDR3 sequences, roughly a quarter of them singletons; the top ten hold 2.5% to 4%. Material: tumor-infiltrating naive CD4+ T cells sorted from the breast tumor. The sample's subset: naive CD4+ T cells, CD4+CD45RA+CD25-. The V gene is TRBV5-1, the J gene TRBJ1-2; D perhaps matches TRBD1 (6 bases). This sequence originates from a female donor with breast cancer. CDR3 protein: CASSLAGEYGYTF. Here the CDR3 DNA reads TGCGCCAGCAGCTTGGCAGGGGAATATGGCTACACCTTC. Drawing the rest from reference TRBV5-1 and TRBJ1-2, the complete variable domain is KAGVTQTPRYLIKTRGQQVTLSCSPISGHRSVSWYQQTPGQGLQFLFEYFSETQRNKGNFPGRFSGRQFSNSRSEMNVSTLELGDSALYLCASSLAGEYGYTFGSGTRLTVV.